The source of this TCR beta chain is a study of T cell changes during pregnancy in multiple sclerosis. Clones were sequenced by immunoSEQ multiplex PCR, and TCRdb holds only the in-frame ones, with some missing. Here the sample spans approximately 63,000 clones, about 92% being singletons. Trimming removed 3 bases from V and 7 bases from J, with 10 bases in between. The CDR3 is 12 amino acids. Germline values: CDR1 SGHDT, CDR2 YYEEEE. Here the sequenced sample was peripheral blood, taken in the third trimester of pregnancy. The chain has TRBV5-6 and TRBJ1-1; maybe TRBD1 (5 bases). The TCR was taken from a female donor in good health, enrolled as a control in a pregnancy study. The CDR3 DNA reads TGTGCCAGCAGCTGGCGGGGCTATGAAGCTTTCTTT. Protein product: CASSWRGYEAFF.